These T cell receptor beta chains were read from a single sample in a study of technical replicates of blood from several donors. Clones were read by immunoSEQ multiplex PCR, and TCRdb kept only the in-frame ones, dropping some. The sample has about 81,000 clones, 75% to 90% seen once. Sequencing was carried out using PBMCs. Receptor source: a human donor in good health. Some clones in this sample may be carry-over from other donors' samples. Each CDR3 is given with its conserved first and last residue. Each record gives: CDR3 DNA, CDR3 protein, clone size, D gene, J gene, V gene. D genes are given only for firm matches. Clone size is shown for a subset of rows, as once, few, many or a class of expanded clone.

TGTGCCAGCAGCGTTGGGACAGGGGTTACCAACTTC	CASSVGTGVTNF	once	TRBD1	TRBJ1-2	TRBV7-2
TGTGCCAGCAGCCTAAACACCGGGGAGCTGTTTTTT	CASSLNTGELFF	NA	NA	TRBJ2-2	TRBV7-3
TGTGCCAGCAGCCACAGACTAGCGGGAGGGCCTGGGGCCAACGTCCTGACTTTC	CASSHRLAGGPGANVLTF	NA	TRBD2	TRBJ2-6	TRBV5-4
TGTGCCAGCAGCCAATTTGGGACAGGCGGCAATCAGCCCCAGCATTTT	CASSQFGTGGNQPQHF	NA	TRBD1	TRBJ1-5	TRBV7-8
TGTGCCAGCAGCTTAGAGGTGGTATTGCGGGGGGGCACAGATACGCAGTATTTT	CASSLEVVLRGGTDTQYF	NA	TRBD2	TRBJ2-3	TRBV7-2
TGTGCCAGCAGTCAGACAGATAGCAATCAGCCCCAGCATTTT	CASSQTDSNQPQHF	NA	NA	TRBJ1-5	TRBV2
TGTGCCAGCAGCCTAGGACAGGGGGACTATGGCTACACCTTC	CASSLGQGDYGYTF	NA	TRBD1	TRBJ1-2	TRBV7-9
TGTGCCAGCAGTGCCCGACTAGCGGGGGGGCCCGGGGAGCTGTTTTTT	CASSARLAGGPGELFF	NA	TRBD2	TRBJ2-2	TRBV6-1
TGTGCCAGCAGCCTTAGGACTAGCGGGAGGGTAAACACCGGGGAGCTGTTTTTT	CASSLRTSGRVNTGELFF	NA	TRBD2	TRBJ2-2	TRBV7-6
TGTGCCAGCAGCTTCTTTCTGGCTAGCGGCAACAATGAGCAGTTCTTC	CASSFFLASGNNEQFF	NA	TRBD2	TRBJ2-1	TRBV7-9
TGTGCCAGTACAGGGGGCTCTCCCGGGGAGCTGTTTTTT	CASTGGSPGELFF	NA	TRBD1	TRBJ2-2	TRBV7-6
TGTGCCAGCAGTTTGGTAGCGGGAGAAATCTACGAGCAGTACTTC	CASSLVAGEIYEQYF	NA	TRBD2	TRBJ2-7	TRBV28
TGTGCCAGCAAACCTCAGGGGAAATCCTACGAGCAGTACTTC	CASKPQGKSYEQYF	NA	NA	TRBJ2-7	TRBV7-8
TGTGCCAGCAGCCCTGCTACAGGGGTCACTGAAGCTTTCTTT	CASSPATGVTEAFF	once	TRBD1	TRBJ1-1	TRBV7-8
TGTGCCAGCAGCTTGGTTTGGACTTACGGCTACACCTTC	CASSLVWTYGYTF	few	NA	TRBJ1-2	TRBV5-4
TGTGCCAGCAGGGGGGGACCGGATGGCTACACCTTC	CASRGGPDGYTF	NA	NA	TRBJ1-2	TRBV6-6
TGTGCCACCAGCAGCGATAGACTGGGTACGCAGTATTTT	CATSSDRLGTQYF	NA	NA	TRBJ2-3	TRBV15
TGTGCTAGTGGTTTTAGCGGAGGGAGCACAGATACGCAGTATTTT	CASGFSGGSTDTQYF	NA	NA	TRBJ2-3	TRBV12-5
TGCAGCGCAGGGACAGCGAACACTGAAGCTTTCTTT	CSAGTANTEAFF	NA	TRBD1	TRBJ1-1	TRBV29-1
TGTGCCTGGGACAGAGACTATGGCTACACCTTC	CAWDRDYGYTF	NA	NA	TRBJ1-2	TRBV30
TGTGCTAGTGGTTCCCTCACCCCTCGGGGTGAAGCTTTCTTT	CASGSLTPRGEAFF	NA	NA	TRBJ1-1	TRBV12-5
TGCGCCAGCAGCTTGGATGGAGGGGGCGCGCTGAATCGTGGCTACACCTTC	CASSLDGGGALNRGYTF	NA	TRBD1	TRBJ1-2	TRBV5-1
TGCGCCAGCAGCCAAGATAGCGGCCTCTATGGCTACACCTTC	CASSQDSGLYGYTF	NA	NA	TRBJ1-2	TRBV4-3
TGTGCCAGCAGTCTCACGAGCCTTAGCACTGAAGCTTTCTTT	CASSLTSLSTEAFF	NA	NA	TRBJ1-1	TRBV6-5
TGTGCCAGTAGTATCGCAGGGACAGGCAACTATGGCTACACCTTC	CASSIAGTGNYGYTF	NA	TRBD1	TRBJ1-2	TRBV19
TGTGCCAGCAGTTTCCTCCGCGGGAGTGGGACAGATACGCAGTATTTT	CASSFLRGSGTDTQYF	NA	TRBD2	TRBJ2-3	TRBV27
TGTGCCAGCAGTAGGGGACAGGGGTTGTACCAAGAGACCCAGTACTTC	CASSRGQGLYQETQYF	NA	TRBD1	TRBJ2-5	TRBV7-9
TGTGCCAGCAGCCTGGCAGGGGGCGGGAGGGCCGCGGATACGCAGTATTTT	CASSLAGGGRAADTQYF	NA	NA	TRBJ2-3	TRBV7-2